This record concerns one T cell receptor beta chain sequence. Its antigen remains unidentified. The data were produced by immunoSEQ multiplex PCR, yet TCRdb's version contains in-frame clones alone and is incomplete. Of tens of thousands of clones detected, approximately 88% appear once; the ten largest clones hold under 2.5%. In germline, CDR1 is SEHNR, CDR2 FQNEAQ (reference sequence). V lost 1 base to trimming and J lost 0 bases; unmatched junction nucleotides: 4. This CDR3 spans 17 amino acids. This entry belongs to a study of T cell responses to AZD1222 COVID-19 vaccine. Study conclusions and caveats: Donors skewed white British and female; clonal diversity was possibly underestimated.

This receptor was identified in an adult in good health. The chain carries TRBV7-9 and TRBJ2-3; 10 nucleotides align to TRBD2. The material sequenced was peripheral blood, taken on day 0 of AZD1222 vaccination. CDR3 in amino acids: CASSLGLSGGSTDTQYF. In nucleotides, the CDR3 is TGTGCCAGCAGCTTAGGTCTTAGCGGGGGGAGCACAGATACGCAGTATTTT.